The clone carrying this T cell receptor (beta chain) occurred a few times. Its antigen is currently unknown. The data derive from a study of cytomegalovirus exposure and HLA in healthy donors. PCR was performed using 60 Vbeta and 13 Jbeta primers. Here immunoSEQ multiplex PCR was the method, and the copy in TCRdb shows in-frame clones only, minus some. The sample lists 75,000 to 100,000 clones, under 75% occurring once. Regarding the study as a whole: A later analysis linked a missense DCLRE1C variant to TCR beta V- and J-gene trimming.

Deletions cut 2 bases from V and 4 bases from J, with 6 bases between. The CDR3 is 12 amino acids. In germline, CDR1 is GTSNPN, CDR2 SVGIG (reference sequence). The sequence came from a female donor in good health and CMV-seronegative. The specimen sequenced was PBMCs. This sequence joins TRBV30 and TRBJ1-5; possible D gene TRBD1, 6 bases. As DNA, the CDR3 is TGTGCCTGGAGTACAGGGAATCAGCCCCAGCATTTT. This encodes CAWSTGNQPQHF.